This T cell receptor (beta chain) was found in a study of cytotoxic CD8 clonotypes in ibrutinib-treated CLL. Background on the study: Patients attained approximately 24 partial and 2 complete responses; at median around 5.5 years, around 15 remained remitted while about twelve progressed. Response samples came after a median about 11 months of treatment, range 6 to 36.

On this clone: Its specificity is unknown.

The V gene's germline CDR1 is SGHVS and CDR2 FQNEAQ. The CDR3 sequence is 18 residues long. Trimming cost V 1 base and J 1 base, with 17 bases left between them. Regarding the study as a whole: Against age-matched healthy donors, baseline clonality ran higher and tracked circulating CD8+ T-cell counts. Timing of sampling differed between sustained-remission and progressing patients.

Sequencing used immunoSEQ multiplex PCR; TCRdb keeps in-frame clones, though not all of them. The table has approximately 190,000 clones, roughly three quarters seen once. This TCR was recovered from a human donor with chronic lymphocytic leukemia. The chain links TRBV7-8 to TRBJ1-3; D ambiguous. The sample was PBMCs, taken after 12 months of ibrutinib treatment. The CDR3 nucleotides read TGTGCCAGCAGCTTAGGACGTGACCGGAGCCCATCTGGAAACACCATATATTTT. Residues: CASSLGRDRSPSGNTIYF.